Following are 16 T cell receptor beta chains from one sample sequenced in a study of CD8 T cells in ankylosing spondylitis. TCRdb itself ran the 5' RACE reads through MiXCR, one entry per CDR3 protein. The table records about 42,000 distinct CDR3 sequences, 2.7% of them present only once. Sample: blood, either unsorted or a sorted T cell fraction (not recorded which). The receptors shown here come from a male donor with ankylosing spondylitis or in good health (not recorded which).

This clonotype has ten or more counts. The chain couples TRBV9 to TRBJ2-3, with unresolved D. Germline V CDR1 and CDR2: SGDLS, YYNGEE. CDR3 length equals 16 residues. V lost 0 bases and J lost 0, with 11 bases in between. The DNA for the CDR3 is TGTGCCAGCAGCGTAGAAGGAGAAACTAGCACAGATACGCAGTATTTT. This encodes CASSVEGETSTDTQYF.

This clonotype was counted many times. The CDR3 region is CASSVGGGPGNGELFF. CDR3 nucleotides: TGTGCCAGCAGCGTAGGGGGCGGGCCAGGGAACGGGGAGCTGTTTTTT. J is TRBJ2-2 and V is TRBV9, with D tentatively TRBD1 or TRBD2 (5 bases each). Germline V lookup: CDR1 SGDLS, CDR2 YYNGEE. The CDR3 consists of 16 residues. V lost 0 bases, J lost 7 bases, and 16 bases lay in between.

This clonotype was seen at least ten times. This chain links TRBV9 with TRBJ1-3; D perhaps matches TRBD1 (5 bases). The CDR3 covers 17 residues. Germline V gene sequence: CDR1 SGDLS, CDR2 YYNGEE. V was pared by 4 bases and J by 3 bases, with 20 bases between. This CDR3 reads CASSRGRARIVGNTIYF. The CDR3, as DNA: TGTGCCAGCAGCCGGGGCAGGGCGAGGATTGTTGGAAACACCATATATTTT.

This clonotype was seen many times. The V gene is TRBV9, the J gene TRBJ2-1; 9 bases are shared with TRBD1. In germline, CDR1 is SGDLS, CDR2 YYNGEE. The CDR3 is 13 amino acids. V was pared by 4 bases and J by 7 bases, with 3 bases of the junction left unmatched. The CDR3 is CASSPGTGNEQFF. The CDR3 DNA sequence: TGTGCCAGCAGCCCCGGGACAGGGAATGAGCAGTTCTTC. Full variable domain (missing parts from reference TRBV9 and TRBJ2-1): DSGVTQTPKHLITATGQRVTLRCSPRSGDLSVYWYQQSLDQGLQFLIQYYNGEERAKGNILERFSAQQFPDLHSELNLSSLELGDSALYFCASSPGTGNEQFFGPGTRLTVL.

This chain joins TRBV9 and TRBJ2-1, with 10 bases lining up with TRBD2. CDR3 size: 17 residues. V trimming: 0 bases; J trimming: 3 bases; junction bases outside the gene matches: 6. CDR1 and CDR2 from the germline V gene are SGDLS and YYNGEE. The CDR3 protein is CASSVVSSGSFYNEQFF. CDR3 nucleotide sequence: TGTGCCAGCAGCGTAGTTTCTAGCGGGAGTTTCTACAATGAGCAGTTCTTC.

This clonotype was seen ten or more times. The chain carries TRBV9 and TRBJ2-2; D may be TRBD2 (6 bases). The CDR3 has 14 amino acids. The V end lost 7 bases, the J end lost 3 bases, and 13 bases lay between the germline ends. Germline V lookup: CDR1 SGDLS, CDR2 YYNGEE. This chain's CDR3 is CASGGLTYTGELFF. CDR3 sequence (DNA): TGTGCCAGCGGAGGACTAACTTACACCGGGGAGCTGTTTTTT.

The sample holds many counts of this clonotype. This chain connects TRBV9 to TRBJ2-1, with D uncertain. The V gene's germline CDR1 is SGDLS and CDR2 YYNGEE. CDR3 length: 14 amino acids. Trimming left V 2 bases short and J 8 bases short, with 14 bases between. The CDR3 loop reads CASSVRPIVDEQFF. The DNA for the CDR3 is TGTGCCAGCAGCGTCCGGCCAATCGTAGATGAGCAGTTCTTC.

Ten or more counts support this clonotype. This rearrangement joins TRBV9 to TRBJ1-3; tentative D call: TRBD1 (5 bases). CDR1 and CDR2 from the germline V gene are SGDLS and YYNGEE. V gave up 3 bases and J gave up 2 bases, with 15 bases separating them. This CDR3 comprises 16 residues. CDR3 DNA sequence: TGTGCCAGCAGCGCGGGGGTCCTACTACCTGGAAACACCATATATTTT. This translates into CASSAGVLLPGNTIYF.

In this sample, this clonotype turned up many times. V is TRBV9 and J is TRBJ2-7; D assignment may be TRBD1 or TRBD2 (5 bases each). The CDR3 consists of 15 residues. The V and J ends lost 3 bases and 2 bases respectively, with 15 bases between them. Looked up from germline, CDR1 is SGDLS and CDR2 is YYNGEE. CDR3 in amino acids: CASSGGTDPAYEQYF. The CDR3 nucleotides are TGTGCCAGCAGCGGGGGGACGGACCCGGCCTACGAGCAGTACTTC.

The sample holds many counts of this clonotype. This chain connects TRBV9 to TRBJ2-5; D is tentatively TRBD1 or TRBD2 (5 bases each). Germline CDR1 and CDR2: SGDLS and YYNGEE. The CDR3 has 18 amino acids. The V end lost 0 bases, the J end lost 4 bases, and 22 bases lay between the germline ends. CDR3 nucleotide sequence: TGTGCCAGCAGCGTAGGGACTGTGCATGCAGGGTTTGGAGAGACCCAGTACTTC. This sequence encodes CASSVGTVHAGFGETQYF.

Many counts were recorded for this clonotype. This chain uses TRBV9 with TRBJ2-3, with D maybe TRBD1 (6 bases). Germline V gene sequence: CDR1 SGDLS, CDR2 YYNGEE. The ends were cut back, 4 bases at V and 0 bases at J, with 9 bases in the middle. This CDR3 is built from 14 residues. Written as DNA, the CDR3 is TGTGCCAGCAGCCCCGACAGGAGCACAGATACGCAGTATTTT. Encoded protein: CASSPDRSTDTQYF.

This clonotype showed up many times. V gene TRBV9 combines with J gene TRBJ1-1; D is uncertain. The CDR3 is 14 residues long. The V and J ends lost 2 bases and 1 base respectively, with 9 bases between them. Germline assignment: CDR1 SGDLS and CDR2 YYNGEE. CDR3 coding DNA: TGTGCCAGCAGCGTTCTAGATACGAACACTGAAGCTTTCTTT. It specifies CASSVLDTNTEAFF.

In its sample, this clonotype was seen many times. This sequence joins TRBV9 and TRBJ2-3; D perhaps matches TRBD2 (6 bases). V shed 3 bases and J shed 4 bases, with 15 bases lying between them. Germline assignment: CDR1 SGDLS and CDR2 YYNGEE. The CDR3 has 15 residues. CDR3 in amino acids: CASSAPPGVADTQYF. The CDR3 DNA reads as TGTGCCAGCAGCGCCCCCCCGGGAGTCGCAGATACGCAGTATTTT.

The V call is TRBV9, the J call TRBJ1-2, with 9 bases fitting TRBD1. The junction had 10 bases not matched to a gene; V was cut back by 1 base and J by 6 bases. The CDR3 covers 16 residues. Germline V gene sequence: CDR1 SGDLS, CDR2 YYNGEE. In DNA form, the CDR3 reads TGTGCCAGCAGCGTATTATCACAGGGGGCGATTAATGGCTACACCTTC. Amino acid sequence: CASSVLSQGAINGYTF.

This clonotype was observed at least ten times. The chain uses TRBV9 and TRBJ2-2; 7 positions agree with TRBD1. After removal of 3 bases from V and 5 bases from J, the junction contained 7 bases not matched to a gene. CDR3 length: 15 residues. CDR1 and CDR2 (germline): SGDLS, YYNGEE. The CDR3 sequence is CASSATGVQTGELFF. The CDR3 coding sequence is TGTGCCAGCAGCGCCACAGGGGTTCAAACCGGGGAGCTGTTTTTT.

This clonotype has at least ten counts. The genes are TRBV9 and TRBJ2-5, with D possibly being TRBD1 or TRBD2 (5 bases each). This CDR3 contains 16 residues. Trimming took 3 bases from V and 2 from J, leaving 17 bases between them. Per the germline V gene, CDR1 is SGDLS and CDR2 is YYNGEE. CDR3 sequence: CASSAGVAGRQETQYF. CDR3 nucleotides: TGTGCCAGCAGCGCCGGGGTGGCAGGGAGACAAGAGACCCAGTACTTC.